The next 14 T cell receptor beta chains were all read from a single sample in a study of blood T cell repertoires in COVID-19. TCRdb's table, derived via immunoSEQ multiplex PCR, lists solely in-frame clones and lacks some. This table holds about 280,000 clones, roughly four fifths found once. Specimen: peripheral blood. The receptors stem from a woman in her forties or fifties who had recovered from COVID-19.

This clone has just one count. The chain is built from TRBV30 and TRBJ2-5, with 8 bases identical to TRBD1. J lost 6 bases, V lost 4 bases, and 7 bases had no gene match. Germline V gene sequence: CDR1 GTSNPN, CDR2 SVGIG (reference sequence). CDR3 length: 13 residues. CDR3 loop: CAWNVQGAKTQYF. The CDR3 DNA sequence: TGTGCCTGGAATGTCCAGGGGGCAAAGACCCAGTACTTC.

This chain joins TRBV7-2 and TRBJ2-5, with 9 bases identical to TRBD2. This CDR3 comprises 19 residues. CDR1 is SGHTA, CDR2 FQGNSA, per germline. Trimming took 5 bases from V and 4 from J; bases not matched to a gene: 20. CDR3 in amino acids: CASSPRGKVAGARRETQYF. The CDR3 DNA reads as TGTGCCAGCAGCCCCAGGGGAAAGGTAGCGGGGGCACGGAGAGAGACCCAGTACTTC.

The J gene is TRBJ2-2, the V gene TRBV3-1 (or the pseudogene TRBV3-2); no clear D gene. Germline V gene sequence: CDR1 LGHDT, CDR2 YNNKEL (reference sequence). This CDR3 has 11 residues. V dropped 6 bases and J dropped 5 bases, with 4 bases sitting between them. The CDR3 protein is CASSSTGELFF. In DNA, the CDR3 is TGTGCCAGCAGTTCAACCGGGGAGCTGTTTTTT.

The CDR3 nucleotides read TGTGCCAGCAGCACTGCGGGATTTCAAGAGACCCAGTACTTC. Its translation: CASSTAGFQETQYF. This sequence joins TRBV9 and TRBJ2-5; a weak D match, TRBD2 (6 bases). CDR1 is SGDLS, CDR2 YYNGEE, per germline. Trimming pared 4 bases from V and 2 bases from J, leaving 12 bases between. The CDR3 is made up of 14 amino acids. Drawing the rest from reference TRBV9 and TRBJ2-5, the complete variable domain is DSGVTQTPKHLITATGQRVTLRCSPRSGDLSVYWYQQSLDQGLQFLIQYYNGEERAKGNILERFSAQQFPDLHSELNLSSLELGDSALYFCASSTAGFQETQYFGPGTRLLVL.

The J gene is TRBJ2-3, the V gene TRBV27, with 7 bases that match TRBD1. The CDR3 sequence is 14 residues long. With V trimmed by 9 bases and J by 5 bases, 11 bases remained unmatched. In germline, CDR1 is MNHEY, CDR2 SMNVEV (reference sequence). For the CDR3, the DNA is TGTGCCAGTGGGACAGTCTCGATGGGAGATACGCAGTATTTT. Translated, it gives CASGTVSMGDTQYF.

The chain couples TRBV7-2 to TRBJ2-1, with 12 bases that match TRBD2. This CDR3 region has 16 residues. The germline V gene has CDR1 SGHTA and CDR2 FQGNSA. V lost 2 bases and J lost 7; bases outside the gene matches: 6. Here the CDR3 reads CASSLWSSGGDNEQFF. The CDR3, as DNA: TGTGCCAGCAGCTTATGGTCTAGCGGGGGGGATAATGAGCAGTTCTTC.

The chain carries TRBV18 and TRBJ1-6; a possible D gene is TRBD1 (6 bases). Germline V lookup: CDR1 KGHSH, CDR2 LQKENI. This CDR3 spans 16 amino acids. V was pared by 2 bases and J by 4 bases, with 12 bases between. The CDR3, as DNA: TGTGCCAGCTCACCAGAGGTCACAGGGTATAATTCACCCCTCCACTTT. This encodes CASSPEVTGYNSPLHF.

The rearrangement links TRBV7-8 to TRBJ2-1; 11 nucleotides align to TRBD2. Germline loops: CDR1 SGHVS, CDR2 FQNEAQ. V lost 10 bases, J lost 1 base, and 12 bases stayed unmatched. The CDR3 sequence is 17 residues long. CDR3 protein: CAIMGSGGGVSYNEQFF. CDR3 nucleotides: TGTGCCATCATGGGTAGCGGGGGGGGTGTGTCCTACAATGAGCAGTTCTTC.

The table lists this clone with a few counts. The chain recombines TRBV14 with TRBJ2-7; D gene unclear. Per germline, CDR1 SGHDN and CDR2 FVKESK. The V end was cut by 3 bases, the J end by 0 bases, with 15 bases between. This CDR3 comprises 16 residues. The DNA of the CDR3 is TGTGCCAGCAGCCAGGTACTCCGGGTTAGCTCCTACGAGCAGTACTTC. Translation: CASSQVLRVSSYEQYF.

The J gene is TRBJ2-3, the V gene TRBV5-6; D is perhaps TRBD2 (7 bases). The V gene lost 1 base and the J gene lost 0 bases, with 12 bases spanning the gap. Per germline, CDR1 SGHDT and CDR2 YYEEEE. The CDR3 is 16 amino acids. CDR3 amino acids: CASSLTAGASTDTQYF. In DNA, the CDR3 is TGTGCCAGCAGCTTGACGGCGGGGGCAAGCACAGATACGCAGTATTTT.

The chain carries TRBV5-1 and TRBJ2-7; 8 bases are shared with TRBD2. V dropped 5 bases and J dropped 2; count of bases not matched to a gene: 9. CDR1 is SGHRS, CDR2 YFSETQ, per germline. The length of the CDR3 is 15 residues. The CDR3 nucleotides are TGCGCCAGCAGTTCTTCCAGCGGGAGCGCCTACGAGCAGTACTTC. Its protein is CASSSSSGSAYEQYF.

The rearrangement uses TRBV4-1 and TRBJ2-6; D remains ambiguous. V gave up 3 bases and J gave up 14 bases, with 5 bases separating them. Germline V gives CDR1 MGHRA, CDR2 YSYEKL. The CDR3 is 10 residues long. CDR3 region: CASSHQFLTF. CDR3 DNA sequence: TGCGCCAGCAGCCATCAGTTCCTGACTTTC.

The table lists this clone with a few counts. V gene TRBV19 combines with J gene TRBJ1-1; 7 nucleotides match TRBD1. Looked up from germline, CDR1 is LNHDA and CDR2 is SQIVND (reference sequence). The V gene end was trimmed by 3 bases and the J gene end by 4 bases; junction bases not matched to a gene: 5. The CDR3 is 14 residues long. The CDR3 DNA reads as TGTGCCAGTAGTATTACAGGGGCTCTCACTGAAGCTTTCTTT. It encodes CASSITGALTEAFF.

As to this clone: Other DNA variants within this sample encode the same CDR3. The rearrangement joins TRBV19 to TRBJ2-1; 10 bases agree with TRBD1. The trim removed 11 bases at V and 9 bases at J, leaving 16 bases unmatched. The germline gives CDR1 LNHDA, CDR2 SQIVND (reference sequence). This CDR3 spans 15 amino acids. CDR3 nucleotides: TGTGCCTGTTGTTTTGGGACAGGGGCGGGGGGTGAGCAGTTCTTC. Amino acids: CACCFGTGAGGEQFF.